A single sample gave rise to the 32 T cell receptor beta chains below, sequenced in a study of regulatory T cells in long-lasting Graves disease. Arm-PCR of CDR3 regions with iRepertoire HTBI primers generated TCR beta libraries. TCRdb reprocessed the multiplex PCR reads via MiXCR and lists one record per CDR3 protein. The profile shows about 540,000 distinct CDR3 sequences, approximately 12% of them singletons. Time point given: newly diagnosed GD, antithyroid drugs for less than 3 months. The TCR library was made from RNA that had been extracted from PBMCs in TRIzol. In addition, the sample was reused for a study of T cells in Graves' hyperthyroidism and ophthalmopathy.

Sequenced here: peripheral blood mononuclear cells (PBMCs), sampled at new diagnosis, from a patient treated with antithyroid drugs. The receptors here all came from a man younger than 40 with Graves disease.

In the case of this clonotype: Mismatch with germline at one junction end may stem from a read error. CDR3 residues: CTSSGDRVIDYTF. The CDR3 DNA reads as TGTACCAGCAGTGGGGACAGGGTAATAGACTACACCTTC. The V and J genes are TRBV2 and TRBJ1-2, with 9 nucleotides matching TRBD1. The CDR3 extends over 13 amino acids. From germline, CDR1 is SNHLY and CDR2 FYNNEI.

This clonotype turned up a few times. This sequence joins TRBV7-2 and TRBJ1-2, with 10 bases lining up with TRBD1. V lost 4 bases, J lost 7 bases, and 12 bases stayed unmatched. This CDR3 comprises 16 residues. Germline lookup yields CDR1 SGHTA and CDR2 FQGNSA. CDR3 coding DNA: TGTGCCAGCAGCTCTAACGGGGGACAGGGGAAGGGTGGCTACACCTTC. As protein: CASSSNGGQGKGGYTF.

V usage is TRBV6-1 and J usage is TRBJ2-1; the D call may be TRBD1 or TRBD2 (5 bases each). Germline V lookup: CDR1 MNHNS, CDR2 SASEGT. Trimming stripped 7 bases from V and 6 bases from J, with 16 bases between. This CDR3 has 14 amino acids. The DNA of the CDR3 is TGTGCCAGCAATACCGGGACCAACGCCAATGAGCAGTTCTTC. This encodes CASNTGTNANEQFF.

There are a few counts of this clonotype. This chain joins TRBV10-3 and TRBJ1-1; D is unclear. The CDR3 is 13 residues long. Trimming removed 3 bases at V and 7 bases at J, with 12 bases between. The V gene's germline CDR1 is ENHRY and CDR2 SYGVKD. The CDR3 DNA reads as TGTGCCATCAGTGACCACAGATCCGTTGAAGCTTTCTTT. Translating gives CAISDHRSVEAFF.

The sample holds many counts of this clonotype. The genes are TRBV11-2 and TRBJ1-6; unclear D gene. The CDR3 has 16 amino acids. Germline CDR1 and CDR2: SGHAT and FQNNGV. Between the trimmed V and J ends, which lost 5 bases and 4 bases, there was a span of 15 bases. The CDR3 nucleotides read TGTGCCAGCAGCCCCCCCGGCCTGACTTATAATTCACCCCTCCACTTT. It codes for CASSPPGLTYNSPLHF.

The sample holds one count of this clonotype. A much larger clone is a single base away; this may be a read error. V and J are TRBV7-9 and TRBJ1-2, with 7 bases fitting TRBD1. The CDR3 has 14 amino acids. CDR1 SEHNR and CDR2 FQNEAQ come from the germline V gene (reference sequence). V was pared by 5 bases and J by 0 bases, with 3 bases of the junction left unmatched. The CDR3, as DNA: TGTGCCAGCAGCCCGGACAGGACTAACTATGGCTACACCTTC. It yields the protein CASSPDRTNYGYTF.

The chain is built from TRBV13 and TRBJ1-5; unclear D gene. The CDR3 contains 16 residues. Germline V lookup: CDR1 PRHDT, CDR2 FYEKMQ (reference sequence). Trimming removed 0 bases at V and 3 bases at J, with 12 bases between. Written as DNA, the CDR3 is TGTGCCAGCAGCTTAGGGCTTTCAGGCCCCAATCAGCCCCAGCATTTT. Its protein is CASSLGLSGPNQPQHF.

This clonotype was observed many times. The V gene is TRBV12-5, the J gene TRBJ2-4; 9 bases match TRBD1. The germline CDR1 and CDR2 sequences are LGHNT and FRNRAP. The CDR3 consists of 17 residues. Unmatched junction bases numbered 6, after V lost 1 base and J lost 2 bases. This chain's CDR3 is CASGLGQGEGTKNIQYF. The DNA for the CDR3 is TGTGCTAGTGGTTTGGGACAGGGGGAGGGAACCAAAAACATTCAGTACTTC.

This clonotype was seen many times. This rearrangement joins TRBV7-2 to TRBJ2-7; 9 positions match TRBD2. The CDR3 extends over 15 amino acids. Germline assignment: CDR1 SGHTA and CDR2 FQGNSA. V dropped 2 bases and J dropped 5; count of bases not matched to a gene: 7. CDR3 sequence (DNA): TGTGCCAGCAGCTTAACGGGACTAGCTGGCGACGAGCAGTACTTC. Its protein product is CASSLTGLAGDEQYF.

This clonotype was seen a few times. This chain links TRBV28 with TRBJ2-7, with 9 bases fitting TRBD2. Germline lookup yields CDR1 MDHEN and CDR2 SYDVKM. The CDR3 contains 13 residues. V lost 7 bases to trimming and J lost 8 bases; unmatched junction nucleotides: 9. The CDR3 nucleotides are TGTGCCAGCATGGGACTAGCCATTTTCAAGCAGTACTTC. This sequence encodes CASMGLAIFKQYF.

The table lists this clonotype with many counts. V is TRBV2 and J is TRBJ2-7; D gene ambiguous. The CDR3 covers 9 residues. CDR1 and CDR2 from the germline V gene are SNHLY and FYNNEI. Between the trimmed V and J ends, which lost 6 bases and 6 bases, there was a span of 3 bases. This CDR3 reads CASSLEQYF. In DNA, the CDR3 is TGTGCCAGCAGCCTCGAGCAGTACTTC.

This clonotype was seen more than once but under ten times. The rearrangement joins TRBV5-1 to TRBJ1-1, with D possibly being TRBD1 (5 bases). The CDR3 totals 14 residues. Germline-derived CDR1 and CDR2 are SGHRS and YFSETQ. The V end was cut by 6 bases, the J end by 2 bases, with 14 bases between. The CDR3 bases are TGCGCCAGCACCGGCGGGGGAATCAACACTGAAGCTTTCTTT. Translating gives CASTGGGINTEAFF.

In its sample, this clonotype was seen a few times. This chain joins TRBV24-1 and TRBJ2-1; D may be TRBD1 (6 bases). V lost 4 bases, J lost 4 bases, and 22 bases lay in between. The CDR3 runs 18 residues. CDR1 and CDR2 from the germline V gene are KGHDR and SFDVKD. The DNA for the CDR3 is TGTGCCACCAGTGACCTCACTTCGACAGGTCACGGTTACAATGAGCAGTTCTTC. This sequence encodes CATSDLTSTGHGYNEQFF.

CDR3 loop: CASRRMDVTYEQYF. The CDR3 bases are TGTGCCAGCAGACGGATGGACGTAACCTACGAGCAGTACTTC. The chain carries TRBV27 and TRBJ2-7; no firm D call. Germline V CDR1 and CDR2: MNHEY, SMNVEV (reference sequence). The germline V and J ends were trimmed by 6 bases and 2 bases, with 14 bases remaining between them. The CDR3 is 14 amino acids.

V usage is TRBV4-1 and J usage is TRBJ1-5; 7 bases fit TRBD1. From germline, CDR1 is MGHRA and CDR2 YSYEKL. After removal of 5 bases from V and 4 bases from J, the junction contained 8 bases not matched to a gene. The CDR3 length is 15 residues. CDR3 DNA sequence: TGCGCCAGCAGCAGGCAGGGACAGACAAATCAGCCCCAGCATTTT. Its protein product is CASSRQGQTNQPQHF.

Many counts were recorded for this clonotype. The J gene is TRBJ2-1, the V gene TRBV12-5; D tentatively fits TRBD1 or TRBD2 (5 bases each). Germline CDR1 reads LGHNT; CDR2 reads FRNRAP. The CDR3 sequence is 17 residues long. Trimming stripped 0 bases from V and 5 bases from J, with 17 bases between. CDR3 nucleotides: TGTGCTAGTGGTTTGGTCAAACTGGGAGAGGGGCACAATGAGCAGTTCTTC. It encodes CASGLVKLGEGHNEQFF.

This clonotype was observed at least ten times. The chain joins TRBV19 to TRBJ2-3; the D gene could be TRBD1 or TRBD2 (5 bases each). CDR3 size: 18 residues. The germline CDR1 and CDR2 sequences are LNHDA and SQIVND (reference sequence). The germline V and J ends were trimmed by 5 bases and 7 bases, with 28 bases remaining between them. The CDR3 bases are TGTGCCAGTAGTCCGGGACGGGCCCGGGCCAGAGGGGCCCATACGCAGTATTTT. Translated: CASSPGRARARGAHTQYF. The complete variable domain, with remaining parts taken from reference TRBV19 and TRBJ2-3, reads DGGITQSPKYLFRKEGQNVTLSCEQNLNHDAMYWYRQDPGQGLRLIYYSQIVNDFQKGDIAEGYSVSREKKESFPLTVTSAQKNPTAFYLCASSPGRARARGAHTQYFGPGTRLTVL.

J is TRBJ2-2 and V is TRBV5-5; D remains unclear. V lost 4 bases and J 8 bases, leaving 18 bases between the germline ends. The CDR3 runs 15 residues. Germline assignment: CDR1 SGHKS and CDR2 YYEKEE (reference sequence). Here the CDR3 reads CASSPDDTPAGELFF. CDR3 bases: TGTGCCAGCAGCCCTGACGATACACCGGCGGGGGAGCTGTTTTTT.

Ten or more counts support this clonotype. The genes are TRBV5-1 and TRBJ1-4, with 7 bases matching TRBD1. Germline V CDR1 and CDR2: SGHRS, YFSETQ. J lost 5 bases, V lost 1 base, and 8 bases had no gene match. The CDR3 loop spans 16 amino acids. The CDR3 DNA follows: TGCGCCAGCAGCTTGTCCCAGGGGGGGGTGAATGAAAAACTGTTTTTT. As protein: CASSLSQGGVNEKLFF.

This clonotype was found many times. The chain uses TRBV5-1 and TRBJ2-3; possibly TRBD2 for D (5 bases). V was pared by 0 bases and J by 6 bases, with 14 bases between. Germline V gene lookup returns CDR1 SGHRS and CDR2 YFSETQ. CDR3 length: 15 amino acids. CDR3 sequence reads: CASSLGTAHRDTQYF. As DNA, the CDR3 is TGCGCCAGCAGCTTGGGGACTGCTCATAGGGATACGCAGTATTTT.

This clonotype was observed many times. This rearrangement joins TRBV15 to TRBJ1-2; 11 bases map to TRBD1. This CDR3 spans 17 amino acids. In germline, CDR1 is LNHNV, CDR2 YYDKDF (reference sequence). Unmatched junction bases numbered 6, after V lost 0 bases and J lost 3 bases. CDR3 protein: CATSRDLGQGAYYGYTF. The DNA of the CDR3 is TGTGCCACCAGCAGAGATCTAGGACAGGGGGCGTACTATGGCTACACCTTC.

The rearrangement joins TRBV19 to TRBJ2-2; a weak D match, TRBD1 (6 bases). The CDR3 contains 13 residues. Trimming removed 6 bases from V and 6 bases from J, with 11 bases in between. Germline lookup yields CDR1 LNHDA and CDR2 SQIVND (reference sequence). The CDR3 sequence: CASRTGWAGELFF. The CDR3, as DNA: TGTGCCAGTAGGACAGGCTGGGCCGGGGAGCTGTTTTTT.

This clonotype was counted at least ten times. This chain links TRBV5-6 with TRBJ2-1, with 8 bases matching TRBD2. This CDR3 spans 15 amino acids. CDR1 and CDR2 (germline): SGHDT, YYEEEE. V was pared by 2 bases and J by 4 bases, with 5 bases of the junction left unmatched. CDR3 in amino acids: CASSFMAGGYNEQFF. In DNA, the CDR3 is TGTGCCAGCAGCTTTATGGCGGGAGGTTACAATGAGCAGTTCTTC.

V is TRBV29-1 and J is TRBJ2-2; 7 bases match TRBD1. Germline CDR1 SQVTM, CDR2 ANQGSEA. Unmatched junction bases numbered 7, after V lost 2 bases and J lost 4 bases. This CDR3 has 15 amino acids. CDR3 residues: CSVESDRESTGELFF. Written as DNA, the CDR3 is TGCAGCGTTGAATCTGACAGGGAGAGCACCGGGGAGCTGTTTTTT.

The genes are TRBV20-1 and TRBJ1-5; 11 nucleotides line up with TRBD1. Germline values: CDR1 DFQATT, CDR2 SNEGSKA (reference sequence). The length of the CDR3 is 14 residues. V trimming: 3 bases; J trimming: 5 bases; junction bases outside the gene matches: 3. The CDR3 DNA reads TGCAGTGCTAGTACGGGACAGGGGGATCAGCCCCAGCATTTT. It specifies CSASTGQGDQPQHF.

This clonotype was picked up many times. The germline gene is not matched at one end of the junction; a read error may be the cause. V and J are TRBV7-7 and TRBJ2-1, with D possibly matching TRBD2 (7 bases). The CDR3 is 14 residues long. The germline gives CDR1 SSHAT, CDR2 FNYEAQ (reference sequence). The CDR3 is CASSLQGGGDEQFF. In DNA form, the CDR3 reads TGTGCTAGCAGCTTACAGGGCGGGGGAGATGAGCAGTTCTTC.

This clonotype was seen at least ten times. The J gene is TRBJ1-1, the V gene TRBV9, with TRBD1 matching over 9 bases. The V segment lost 3 bases and the J segment 7 bases; nucleotides outside the gene matches: 10. The CDR3 is made up of 15 amino acids. CDR1 and CDR2 from the germline V gene are SGDLS and YYNGEE. This CDR3 is CASSADRGGFSEAFF. CDR3 DNA: TGTGCCAGCAGCGCGGACAGGGGAGGGTTCAGTGAAGCTTTCTTT.

At least ten counts were recorded for this clonotype. The CDR3 loop reads CASSERGVETQYF. The DNA for the CDR3 is TGTGCCAGCAGCGAGAGAGGGGTGGAGACCCAGTACTTC. The chain combines TRBV9 with TRBJ2-5, with D perhaps assigned TRBD1 or TRBD2 (5 bases each). V was clipped by 3 bases and J by 5 bases, with 11 bases between them. There are 13 residues in the CDR3. Germline lookup yields CDR1 SGDLS and CDR2 YYNGEE.

This clonotype occurred many times. The chain employs TRBV6-2 or TRBV6-3 and TRBJ2-1; 7 bases align to TRBD2. The CDR3 extends over 18 amino acids. CDR1 and CDR2 from the germline V gene are MNHEY and SVGEGT. The ends lost 2 bases at V and 2 bases at J; junction bases unmatched: 12. CDR3 DNA sequence: TGTGCCAGCAGTTACCTAACCCGACTAGCTGGGACCTACAATGAGCAGTTCTTC. It translates to CASSYLTRLAGTYNEQFF.

In this sample, this clonotype turned up many times. This chain connects TRBV5-1 to TRBJ2-1; TRBD2 aligns across 9 bases. With 4 bases clipped from V and 2 bases from J, the junction kept 7 bases outside the gene matches. In germline, CDR1 is SGHRS, CDR2 YFSETQ. CDR3 length equals 16 residues. The CDR3 here is CASSRGEREAYNEQFF. In DNA, the CDR3 is TGCGCCAGCAGCCGGGGGGAGCGGGAGGCCTACAATGAGCAGTTCTTC.

Remarks on this clonotype: Possible read error: a much larger clone is one base away. The chain recombines TRBV30 with TRBJ1-4, with unresolved D. Trimming removed 2 bases at V and 8 bases at J, with 12 bases between. This CDR3 spans 13 amino acids. Germline CDR1 GTSNPN, CDR2 SVGIG (reference sequence). The CDR3, as DNA: TGTGCCTGGAGTATCGGAGGTTCGGAAAAACTGTTTTTT. Translating it yields CAWSIGGSEKLFF.

CDR3 amino acids: CASSLNKAPGQPQHF. CDR3 sequence (DNA): TGCGCCAGCAGCTTGAATAAGGCCCCAGGGCAGCCCCAGCATTTT. The chain carries TRBV5-1 and TRBJ1-5; perhaps TRBD1 as D (5 bases). V was trimmed by 1 base and J by 7 bases, leaving 15 bases between them. The CDR3 extends over 15 amino acids. Per germline, CDR1 SGHRS and CDR2 YFSETQ.